Sequencing of this T cell receptor beta chain was carried out in a study of CD8+CD57+ T cells in acquired aplastic anemia. As for the study in general: Mean yield of DNA from sorted CD4+ and CD8+ cells was 3 to 3.5 ug.

This clonotype was recorded many times. This CDR3 is built from 14 residues. CDR1 MGHRA and CDR2 YSYEKL come from the germline V gene. Deletions cut 0 bases from V and 5 bases from J, with 9 bases between. An expansion of CD8+CD57+ cells by flow cytometry had been shown in patients chosen for sequencing. The patients, all of them, had severe acquired aplastic anemia. Among the patients, none had received any therapy at the time of blood sampling. CDR3 and TCR beta VDJ profiling relied on a genomic DNA template. TCRdb recomputed calls from the reads with MiXCR, one row per CDR3 protein. The sample shows 150,000 to 180,000 distinct CDR3 sequences, 52% of them seen only once.

The specimen sequenced was sorted CD4+, CD8+, or CD8+CD57+ T cells (not recorded which) from PBMCs. This chain joins TRBV4-1 and TRBJ2-3, with a tentative D call TRBD1 (5 bases). This TCR was sampled from a human donor with aplastic anemia. This CDR3 is CASSQDLQGDTQYF. CDR3 DNA: TGCGCCAGCAGCCAAGATCTTCAGGGAGATACGCAGTATTTT.